This T cell receptor beta chain appears in the sequencing data of a study of control samples from healthy donors and cancer patients. Clones were sequenced by immunoSEQ multiplex PCR, and TCRdb holds only the in-frame ones, with some missing. The sample lists around 200,000 clones; roughly nine tenths were seen once. This CDR3 region has 20 residues. The TCR was taken from a woman aged 25 to 39 in good health. The chain is built from TRBV21-1 and TRBJ2-1; the listed D gene, TRBD2, was not tested against the DNA. TRBV21-1 is annotated as a pseudogene. Sequenced sample: blood. In nucleotides, the CDR3 is TGTGCCAGCAGCAATAATGGACTCCCGGGACTAGCGAGCTCCTACAATGAGCAGTTCTTC. Residues: CASSNNGLPGLASSYNEQFF.